This passage covers 23 T cell receptor beta chains from one sample sequenced in a study of blood T cell repertoires in COVID-19. Measured with immunoSEQ multiplex PCR; TCRdb has only the in-frame clones, and not every one. The data show some 250,000 clones, 86% seen once. The sample comprised peripheral blood. The receptors here all came from a woman aged 30 to 39 with COVID-19, enrolled during active disease.

This clone showed up just once. The V call is TRBV10-3, the J call TRBJ1-5, with 7 bases identical to TRBD1. CDR1 and CDR2 (germline): ENHRY, SYGVKD. Trimming cost V 2 bases and J 7 bases; bases outside gene matches: 17. The CDR3 is 18 amino acids. The CDR3 region is CAISEMAGGIMGSQPQHF. The CDR3 bases are TGTGCCATCAGTGAGATGGCAGGGGGTATCATGGGGAGCCAGCCCCAGCATTTT.

V usage is TRBV5-1 and J usage is TRBJ1-2; 10 bases fit TRBD1. CDR1 is SGHRS and CDR2 is YFSETQ in the germline V gene. This CDR3 comprises 16 residues. V dropped 0 bases and J dropped 11; count of bases not matched to a gene: 13. CDR3 DNA: TGCGCCAGCAGCTTGGCCCGCAGCTTTGGACAGGGGGGTTACACCTTC. It translates to CASSLARSFGQGGYTF.

For this clone: The same CDR3 can be traced to other DNA sequences in this sample. The chain carries TRBV5-1 and TRBJ2-5; 11 nucleotides line up with TRBD2. CDR1 is SGHRS and CDR2 is YFSETQ in the germline V gene. Trimming at V came to 4 bases and at J to 5 bases, leaving 1 base not matched to a gene. There are 13 residues in the CDR3. For the CDR3, the DNA is TGCGCCAGCAGCCCTAGCGGGGGGGAGACCCAGTACTTC. It encodes CASSPSGGETQYF.

The rearrangement uses TRBV19 and TRBJ1-6, with TRBD1 matching over 8 bases. J was trimmed by 8 bases and V by 1 base; bases with no gene match: 16. Germline V lookup: CDR1 LNHDA, CDR2 SQIVND (reference sequence). The length of the CDR3 is 19 residues. CDR3 region: CASSIGVGQGAFRYSPLHF. CDR3 bases: TGTGCCAGTAGTATAGGGGTAGGGCAGGGGGCTTTTCGATATTCACCCCTCCACTTT.

The V gene is TRBV6-5, the J gene TRBJ2-7; 10 bases align to TRBD2. The germline V gene encodes CDR1 MNHEY and CDR2 SVGAGI. Trimming cost V 7 bases and J 2 bases; bases outside gene matches: 8. The CDR3 runs 15 residues. The CDR3: CASKEGSGGAYEQYF. The CDR3 DNA is TGTGCCAGCAAGGAGGGGAGCGGGGGGGCCTACGAGCAGTACTTC.

A few counts support this clone. This chain joins TRBV7-9 and TRBJ1-5; 7 nucleotides line up with TRBD1. After removal of 6 bases from V and 3 bases from J, the junction contained 5 bases not matched to a gene. This CDR3 has 14 amino acids. Per the germline V gene, CDR1 is SEHNR and CDR2 is FQNEAQ (reference sequence). CDR3 protein: CASRRQGPNQPQHF. Written as DNA, the CDR3 is TGTGCCAGCAGACGACAGGGTCCCAATCAGCCCCAGCATTTT. The whole variable domain, filled in from reference TRBV7-9 and TRBJ1-5, reads DTGVSQNPRHKITKRGQNVTFRCDPISEHNRLYWYRQTLGQGPEFLTYFQNEAQLEKSRLLSDRFSAERPKGSFSTLEIQRTEQGDSAMYLCASRRQGPNQPQHFGDGTRLSIL.

This chain links TRBV7-2 with TRBJ1-2; no firm D call. This CDR3 region has 13 residues. The germline CDR1 and CDR2 sequences are SGHTA and FQGNSA. CDR3 amino acids: CASSVVTNYGYTF. CDR3 DNA sequence: TGTGCATCCTCGGTAGTGACTAACTATGGCTACACCTTC.

CDR3 sequence: CASSQPQGALAEAFF. CDR3 coding DNA: TGTGCCAGCAGCCAACCACAGGGGGCGTTGGCTGAAGCTTTCTTT. V and J are TRBV3-1 (or the pseudogene TRBV3-2) and TRBJ1-1; 9 nucleotides align to TRBD1. The trim removed 2 bases at V and 6 bases at J, leaving 7 bases unmatched. The CDR3 spans 15 residues. Germline CDR1 LGHDT, CDR2 YNNKEL (reference sequence).

This sequence joins TRBV29-1 and TRBJ2-5; 8 nucleotides agree with TRBD1. V dropped 0 bases and J dropped 1; count of bases not matched to a gene: 1. Germline CDR1 and CDR2: SQVTM and ANQGSEA. CDR3 size: 14 residues. CDR3: CSVEDTGGQETQYF. The CDR3 DNA reads as TGCAGCGTTGAAGACACAGGGGGCCAAGAGACCCAGTACTTC.

The V and J genes are TRBV28 and TRBJ2-1; 10 nucleotides line up with TRBD2. Trimming took 2 bases from V and 10 from J; bases not matched to a gene: 14. CDR1 is MDHEN, CDR2 SYDVKM, per germline. The CDR3 totals 17 residues. CDR3 loop: CASSLRVFLAGEGEQFF. Here the CDR3 DNA reads TGTGCCAGCAGTTTAAGAGTATTCCTAGCGGGGGAGGGGGAGCAGTTCTTC.

The V gene is TRBV23-1, the J gene TRBJ2-6; D might be TRBD1 (6 bases). TRBV23-1 is noted as an ORF with a role that remains uncertain. Trimming left V 7 bases short and J 1 base short, with 14 bases between. The CDR3 sequence is 16 residues long. This CDR3 is CASTHLGGSGANVLTF. As DNA, the CDR3 is TGCGCCAGCACTCACCTAGGGGGTTCTGGGGCCAACGTCCTGACTTTC.

The chain recombines TRBV11-2 with TRBJ2-7; TRBD1 matches 9 bases. Germline V gives CDR1 SGHAT, CDR2 FQNNGV. Germline trimming cut 5 bases from V and 1 base from J; bases unmatched to any gene: 3. The CDR3 consists of 14 residues. This CDR3 reads CASSPGTGSYEQYF. CDR3 bases: TGTGCCAGCAGCCCCGGGACAGGGTCCTACGAGCAGTACTTC. Looking up the rest from reference TRBV11-2 and TRBJ2-7 gives the full variable domain: EAGVAQSPRYKIIEKRQSVAFWCNPISGHATLYWYQQILGQGPKLLIQFQNNGVVDDSQLPKDRFSAERLKGVDSTLKIQPAKLEDSAVYLCASSPGTGSYEQYFGPGTRLTVT.

This chain links TRBV19 with TRBJ1-5; D uncertain. This CDR3 is built from 12 residues. Trimming left V 5 bases short and J 6 bases short, with 8 bases between. Germline V gene lookup returns CDR1 LNHDA and CDR2 SQIVND (reference sequence). CDR3 coding DNA: TGTGCCAGTAGTGTCCTATTTCAGCCCCAGCATTTT. Translated: CASSVLFQPQHF.

The chain is built from TRBV6-6 and TRBJ2-1; 8 bases align to TRBD1. Losses at the gene ends were 6 bases for V and 4 bases for J; bases not matched to a gene: 2. CDR1 MNHNY and CDR2 SVGAGI come from the germline V gene (reference sequence). This CDR3 has 13 residues. CDR3 sequence (DNA): TGTGCCAGCAGGGACAGGGTATACAATGAGCAGTTCTTC. Its translation: CASRDRVYNEQFF.

The genes are TRBV5-1 and TRBJ2-4; TRBD2 matches 8 bases. Trimming took 4 bases from V and 0 from J; bases not matched to a gene: 9. The CDR3 is 17 amino acids. The V gene's germline CDR1 is SGHRS and CDR2 YFSETQ. The CDR3 coding sequence is TGCGCCAGCAGCCCCTTATTAGCGGGGATAGCCAAAAACATTCAGTACTTC. Translated: CASSPLLAGIAKNIQYF. The variable domain in full, completed from reference TRBV5-1 and TRBJ2-4, reads KAGVTQTPRYLIKTRGQQVTLSCSPISGHRSVSWYQQTPGQGLQFLFEYFSETQRNKGNFPGRFSGRQFSNSRSEMNVSTLELGDSALYLCASSPLLAGIAKNIQYFGAGTRLSVL.

CDR3 in DNA: TGTGCCAGCAGTGAAGCTAGAGGTAGCACAGATACGCAGTATTTT. As protein: CASSEARGSTDTQYF. This chain joins TRBV6-1 and TRBJ2-3, with D hard to call. This CDR3 is 15 amino acids long. In germline, CDR1 is MNHNS, CDR2 SASEGT. The germline V and J ends were trimmed by 0 bases and 0 bases, with 7 bases remaining between them.

This chain connects TRBV5-1 to TRBJ2-7; the D gene is possibly TRBD2 (7 bases). Germline V gene data show CDR1 as SGHRS and CDR2 as YFSETQ. The CDR3 length is 14 residues. The CDR3 DNA is TGCGCTACCACGAGGGGGGGCCCTTCTGACGAGCAGTACTTC. This sequence encodes CATTRGGPSDEQYF.

The genes are TRBV4-1 and TRBJ2-1; 9 nucleotides match TRBD1. With 4 bases clipped from V and 10 bases from J, the junction kept 11 bases outside the gene matches. Germline lookup yields CDR1 MGHRA and CDR2 YSYEKL. The CDR3 is made up of 15 amino acids. CDR3 in DNA: TGCGCCAGCAGCCTTCCGGGACAGGGACTAAACGAGCAGTTCTTC. Translated: CASSLPGQGLNEQFF.

The chain combines TRBV5-5 with TRBJ1-2, with D unresolved. Germline lookup yields CDR1 SGHKS and CDR2 YYEKEE (reference sequence). Deletions cut 4 bases from V and 2 bases from J, with 15 bases between. CDR3 length: 15 amino acids. CDR3 sequence reads: CASSRTGVGNYGYTF. CDR3 DNA sequence: TGTGCCAGCAGCCGGACTGGGGTGGGGAACTATGGCTACACCTTC. The full variable domain, rest sourced from reference TRBV5-5 and TRBJ1-2, is DAGVTQSPTHLIKTRGQQVTLRCSPISGHKSVSWYQQVLGQGPQFIFQYYEKEERGRGNFPDRFSARQFPNYSSELNVNALLLGDSALYLCASSRTGVGNYGYTFGSGTRLTVV.

V and J are TRBV5-1 and TRBJ2-7; 7 bases line up with TRBD1. Germline V gene lookup returns CDR1 SGHRS and CDR2 YFSETQ. There are 15 residues in the CDR3. The V segment lost 5 bases and the J segment 7 bases; nucleotides outside the gene matches: 15. CDR3 sequence: CASRPARDRAKEQYF. The CDR3, as DNA: TGCGCCAGCAGACCCGCCAGGGACAGAGCTAAAGAGCAGTACTTC.

A single count supports this clone. The V and J genes are TRBV6-6 and TRBJ2-3; 7 bases are a match to TRBD2. CDR3 length equals 15 residues. After removal of 9 bases from V and 0 bases from J, the junction contained 9 bases not matched to a gene. The V gene's germline CDR1 is MNHNY and CDR2 SVGAGI (reference sequence). CDR3 in amino acids: CASLAVPTSTDTQYF. The CDR3 DNA reads as TGTGCCAGTCTAGCGGTCCCTACTAGCACAGATACGCAGTATTTT.

The gene calls are TRBV4-1 and TRBJ2-1; D call uncertain. Per the germline V gene, CDR1 is MGHRA and CDR2 is YSYEKL. The V and J ends lost 5 bases and 5 bases respectively, with 4 bases between them. This CDR3 has 11 amino acids. This chain's CDR3 is CASSGDNEQFF. The CDR3 coding sequence is TGCGCCAGCAGCGGAGACAATGAGCAGTTCTTC.

The V and J genes are TRBV5-1 and TRBJ2-2; D ambiguous. Trimming took 2 bases from V and 4 from J, leaving 15 bases between them. The CDR3 spans 16 residues. Germline V lookup: CDR1 SGHRS, CDR2 YFSETQ. Written as DNA, the CDR3 is TGCGCCAGCAGCTTTACCGACACGGCGACCACCGGGGAGCTGTTTTTT. Translation gives CASSFTDTATTGELFF.